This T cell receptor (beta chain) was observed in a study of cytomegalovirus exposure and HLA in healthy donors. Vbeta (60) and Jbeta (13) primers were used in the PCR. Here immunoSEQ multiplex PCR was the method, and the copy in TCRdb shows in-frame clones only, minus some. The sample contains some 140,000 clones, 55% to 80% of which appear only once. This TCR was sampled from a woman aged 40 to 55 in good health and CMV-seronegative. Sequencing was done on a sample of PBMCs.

CDR3 DNA sequence: TGTGCCAGCAGCTTACCCGGACAGGGTGCAGATACGCAGTATTTT. Translation: CASSLPGQGADTQYF. V is TRBV7-9 and J is TRBJ2-3; 8 bases line up with TRBD1. V gave up 2 bases and J gave up 4 bases; unmatched junction bases: 5. Germline loops: CDR1 SEHNR, CDR2 FQNEAQ (reference sequence). This CDR3 contains 15 residues.